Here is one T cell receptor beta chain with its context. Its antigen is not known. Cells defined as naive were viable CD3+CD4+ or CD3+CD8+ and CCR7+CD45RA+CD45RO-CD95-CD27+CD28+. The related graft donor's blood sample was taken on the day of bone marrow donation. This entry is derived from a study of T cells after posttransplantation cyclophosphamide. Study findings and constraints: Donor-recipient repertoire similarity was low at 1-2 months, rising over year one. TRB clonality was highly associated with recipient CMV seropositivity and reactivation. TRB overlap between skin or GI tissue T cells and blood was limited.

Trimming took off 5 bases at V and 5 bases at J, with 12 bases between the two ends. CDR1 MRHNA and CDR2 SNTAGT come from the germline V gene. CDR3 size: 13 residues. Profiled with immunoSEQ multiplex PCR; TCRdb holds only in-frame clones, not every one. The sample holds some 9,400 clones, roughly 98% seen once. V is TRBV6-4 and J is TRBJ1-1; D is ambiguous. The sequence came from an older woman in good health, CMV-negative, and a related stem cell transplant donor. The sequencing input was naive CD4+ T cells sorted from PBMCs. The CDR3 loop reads CASSWRKGTEAFF. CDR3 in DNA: TGTGCCAGCAGTTGGAGGAAAGGGACTGAAGCTTTCTTT.